Following are 10 T cell receptor beta chains from one sample sequenced in a study of beta chain features in type 1 diabetes. Every bit of the isolated RNA underwent reverse transcription, so sequencing read expressed TCRB transcripts. This table comes from immunoSEQ multiplex PCR, and its TCRdb copy is limited to in-frame clones, with some not included. The sample includes under 250,000 clones, roughly 14% of them seen just once. Sequenced material: naive CD4+ T cells from blood. Receptors were obtained from a woman between 40 and 55 years old in good health.

This chain uses TRBV7-6 with TRBJ1-5, with TRBD1 matching 7 bases. V lost 2 bases, J lost 5 bases, and 9 bases stayed unmatched. Germline V gives CDR1 SGHVS, CDR2 FNYEAQ. The CDR3 covers 16 residues. The CDR3, as DNA: TGTGCCAGCAGCTTATCCCCAACAGGGGCCCATCAGCCCCAGCATTTT. Amino acids: CASSLSPTGAHQPQHF.

This clone was seen a few times. The chain couples TRBV2 to TRBJ1-1; no clear D. Deletions cut 8 bases from V and 6 bases from J, with 10 bases between. The CDR3 extends over 11 amino acids. Germline CDR1 SNHLY, CDR2 FYNNEI. The CDR3 bases are TGTGCCAGCCAACGAGTAGCTGAAGCTTTCTTT. It encodes CASQRVAEAFF.

V is TRBV18 and J is TRBJ1-3; D possibly corresponds to TRBD1 (6 bases). CDR1 is KGHSH and CDR2 is LQKENI in the germline V gene. This CDR3 has 16 residues. Trimming cost V 3 bases and J 0 bases, with 12 bases left between them. This chain's CDR3 is CASSPQDRTSGNTIYF. The DNA of the CDR3 is TGTGCCAGCTCACCTCAGGACAGAACCTCTGGAAACACCATATATTTT.

A few counts support this clone. The chain carries TRBV29-1 and TRBJ1-1, with TRBD1 identical over 7 bases. Germline V gene sequence: CDR1 SQVTM, CDR2 ANQGSEA. The V gene end was trimmed by 6 bases and the J gene end by 2 bases; junction bases not matched to a gene: 6. The CDR3 is 13 residues long. The CDR3 is CSVAGTVNTEAFF. The CDR3, as DNA: TGCAGCGTCGCCGGGACAGTCAACACTGAAGCTTTCTTT. The full variable domain, completed using reference TRBV29-1 and TRBJ1-1, is SAVISQKPSRDICQRGTSLTIQCQVDSQVTMMFWYRQQPGQSLTLIATANQGSEATYESGFVIDKFPISRPNLTFSTLTVSNMSPEDSSIYLCSVAGTVNTEAFFGQGTRLTVV.

This clone was picked up a small number of times. The gene calls are TRBV11-2 and TRBJ2-6, with 7 bases matching TRBD2. The CDR3 extends over 19 amino acids. V shed 1 base and J 1 base; nucleotides not matched to a gene: 10. Germline V lookup: CDR1 SGHAT, CDR2 FQNNGV. This CDR3 is CASSLVGGGGGSGANVLTF. In nucleotides, the CDR3 is TGTGCCAGCAGCTTAGTCGGAGGCGGGGGAGGGTCTGGGGCCAACGTCCTGACTTTC.

This clone has more than one count but fewer than ten. This chain joins TRBV25-1 and TRBJ2-3; possibly TRBD1 for D (5 bases). The CDR3 extends over 13 amino acids. V dropped 8 bases and J dropped 0 bases, with 9 bases sitting between them. Germline CDR1 reads MGHDK; CDR2 reads SYGVNS. CDR3 region: CASGAGSTDTQYF. The CDR3 region has the DNA TGTGCCAGCGGTGCAGGGAGCACAGATACGCAGTATTTT.

The V and J genes are TRBV19 and TRBJ1-2, with 11 bases lining up with TRBD1. The CDR3 contains 15 residues. The ends lost 0 bases at V and 4 bases at J; junction bases unmatched: 1. CDR1 and CDR2 from the germline V gene are LNHDA and SQIVND (reference sequence). The CDR3 region has the DNA TGTGCCAGTAGTATAGAAGGGACAGGGGGCTATGGCTACACCTTC. Protein: CASSIEGTGGYGYTF.

The table lists this clone with many counts. The rearrangement links TRBV29-1 to TRBJ1-5; no clear D gene. Per germline, CDR1 SQVTM and CDR2 ANQGSEA. The V end lost 4 bases, the J end lost 2 bases, and 9 bases lay between the germline ends. This CDR3 comprises 13 residues. CDR3 DNA sequence: TGCAGCGTTGCGACCGGGGGCAATCAGCCCCAGCATTTT. This sequence encodes CSVATGGNQPQHF. The complete variable domain, with remaining parts taken from reference TRBV29-1 and TRBJ1-5, reads SAVISQKPSRDICQRGTSLTIQCQVDSQVTMMFWYRQQPGQSLTLIATANQGSEATYESGFVIDKFPISRPNLTFSTLTVSNMSPEDSSIYLCSVATGGNQPQHFGDGTRLSIL.

The rearrangement uses TRBV6-6 and TRBJ2-3; D might be TRBD2 (6 bases). CDR3 length: 13 amino acids. CDR1 is MNHNY and CDR2 is SVGAGI in the germline V gene (reference sequence). V lost 8 bases and J lost 5, with 14 bases in between. The DNA of the CDR3 is TGTGCCAGCGGGCCCCGGGGGAAAGATACGCAGTATTTT. It encodes CASGPRGKDTQYF.

This rearrangement joins TRBV9 to TRBJ2-5, with 7 bases identical to TRBD2. CDR1 and CDR2 (germline): SGDLS, YYNGEE. J gave up 5 bases and V 0 bases, and 13 bases lay outside the gene matches. CDR3 length equals 17 residues. DNA for the CDR3: TGTGCCAGCAGCGTAGCTGGCGGCACCCCGGGAGGCGAGACCCAGTACTTC. Amino acids: CASSVAGGTPGGETQYF.